Reported below is one TCR beta chain. As yet, its antigen is unknown. A read error may produce the germline difference seen at one junction end. After extraction with the RNeasy kit, roughly 0.5 to 1 ug of the RNA was reverse transcribed using random hexamers. With immunoSEQ multiplex PCR, TCR beta CDR3 was amplified across 54 Vbeta and 13 Jbeta. TCRdb used MiXCR to reprocess the immunoSEQ multiplex PCR reads, holding one entry per CDR3 protein. Among 400,000 or so distinct CDR3 sequences listed, 85% were seen once. The sample belongs to a study of CD8 T cells in Susac syndrome. Germline values: CDR1 SGHRS, CDR2 YFSETQ. The length of the CDR3 is 12 residues. Points from the study as a whole: The study recognized that the number of individuals in its TCR sequencing and HLA analysis was relatively small.

Sequencing of TCR beta covered CD8+ and CD4+ T cells obtained from blood. While CD8+ and CD4+ T cells were isolated negatively, TEMRA cells were enriched by FACS. The clonotype comes from a human donor with multiple sclerosis. The sequencing input was CD8+ T cells from PBMCs. This chain uses TRBV5-1 with TRBJ2-5; the D gene is possibly TRBD2 (6 bases). The CDR3 DNA follows: TGTGCCAGCAGTTACGGGGGAGAGACCCAGTACTTC. It specifies CASSYGGETQYF.